A single TCR beta chain is shown here with its context. These data are taken from a study of blood T cell repertoires in COVID-19. Sequenced by immunoSEQ multiplex PCR; TCRdb stores in-frame clones only, minus some. Among about 160,000 clones, around 84% were seen once, and the ten largest hold roughly 2.3%. The CDR3 sequence is 14 residues long. CDR1 is SGHRS and CDR2 is YFSETQ in the germline V gene. Trimming left V 0 bases short and J 3 bases short, with 9 bases between. Sequenced material: peripheral blood. This chain joins TRBV5-1 and TRBJ1-1; D perhaps matches TRBD1 (5 bases). The sequence came from a man aged 65-85 years with acute or convalescent COVID-19. The CDR3: CASSLVGGDTEAFF. The DNA for the CDR3 is TGCGCCAGCAGCTTGGTGGGGGGTGACACTGAAGCTTTCTTT.